This entry features one T cell receptor (beta chain) sequence. V shed 0 bases and J shed 5 bases, with 12 bases lying between them. CDR3 length: 14 residues. CDR1 is SGHKS and CDR2 is YYEKEE in the germline V gene (reference sequence). This entry belongs to a study of blood T cell repertoires in COVID-19. Study-level background: Samples taken during acute and convalescent COVID-19 were collected in the United States, Italy and Spain.

The study drew participants aged about 18 to 89 years from fewer than 30 US areas. Clinical history as reported by participants underpinned cohort assignment. Per the study methods: Reference gene primer amplification yielded estimated nucleated cell counts. The assay was immunoSEQ multiplex PCR, and TCRdb's table has in-frame clones only and misses some. The D gene and trimming were derived from the DNA, and the V and J assignments and clone size from that table. The sample yields about 270,000 clones, less than 90% seen once. The clonotype comes from a woman between 45 and 60 years old who had recovered from COVID-19. This sequence joins TRBV5-5 and TRBJ2-7; a weak D match, TRBD2 (5 bases). Material: PBMCs or T cells enriched from blood (not recorded which). Here the CDR3 reads CASSLGPASHEQYF. CDR3 nucleotides: TGTGCCAGCAGCTTGGGCCCGGCTAGCCACGAGCAGTACTTC.